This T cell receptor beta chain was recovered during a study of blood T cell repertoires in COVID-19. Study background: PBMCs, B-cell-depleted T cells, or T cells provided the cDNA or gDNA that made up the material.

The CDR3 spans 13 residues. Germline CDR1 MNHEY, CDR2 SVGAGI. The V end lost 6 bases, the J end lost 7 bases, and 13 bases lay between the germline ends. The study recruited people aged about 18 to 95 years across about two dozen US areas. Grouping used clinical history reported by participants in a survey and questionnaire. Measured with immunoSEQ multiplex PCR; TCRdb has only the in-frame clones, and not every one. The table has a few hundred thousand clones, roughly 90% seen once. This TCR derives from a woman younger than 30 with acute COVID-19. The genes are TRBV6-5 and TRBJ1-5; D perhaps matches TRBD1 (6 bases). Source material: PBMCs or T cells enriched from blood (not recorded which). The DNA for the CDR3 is TGTGCCAGCAGCGGACAGTGGGAACAGCCCCAGCATTTT. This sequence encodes CASSGQWEQPQHF.